This is a list of T cell receptor beta chains from one sample in a study of T cell responses to AZD1222 COVID-19 vaccine. The method was immunoSEQ multiplex PCR; TCRdb's version includes in-frame clones alone and lacks a portion of them. The profile shows 200,000 or so clones, approximately 87% of them singletons. The source was peripheral blood, collected on day 0 of MenACWY control vaccination. Receptors were obtained from an adult in good health. The CDR3 runs from the conserved cysteine through the conserved F or W. The order of the fields is CDR3 DNA, CDR3 protein, clone size, D gene, J gene, V gene. The D gene is left open where the match is weak. Size is stated for part of the rows, as once, few or many counts, or as a class when the clone is expanded.

CDR3nt: TGTGCCAGTAGTATGACGGCAGCGGGAGCCTACAATGAGCAGTTCTTC
CDR3aa: CASSMTAAGAYNEQFF
abundance: -
d_gene: TRBD2
j_gene: TRBJ2-1
v_gene: TRBV19

CDR3nt: TGTGCCAGCAGTGAAACGGGACGGGGGTATGATGAGCAGTTCTTC
CDR3aa: CASSETGRGYDEQFF
abundance: -
d_gene: -
j_gene: TRBJ2-1
v_gene: TRBV13

CDR3nt: TGTGCCAGCAGCCAAGTGGACAGGGCCAACACCATATATTTT
CDR3aa: CASSQVDRANTIYF
abundance: -
d_gene: TRBD1
j_gene: TRBJ1-3
v_gene: TRBV14

CDR3nt: TGTGCCATCAGTGACCGGGGGAGCTCTGGAAACACCATATATTTT
CDR3aa: CAISDRGSSGNTIYF
abundance: -
d_gene: -
j_gene: TRBJ1-3
v_gene: TRBV10-3

CDR3nt: TGTGCCAGCGGCTTGGACACCTATGGCTACACCTTC
CDR3aa: CASGLDTYGYTF
abundance: -
d_gene: -
j_gene: TRBJ1-2
v_gene: TRBV28

CDR3nt: TGTGCCAGCAGGAGTGACGGGTCCGGGGGCGGAACCTACGAGCAGTACTTC
CDR3aa: CASRSDGSGGGTYEQYF
abundance: -
d_gene: -
j_gene: TRBJ2-7
v_gene: TRBV2

CDR3nt: TGTGCCAGCAGCTACGGACAGGCCACGAGAAATTCACCCCTCCACTTT
CDR3aa: CASSYGQATRNSPLHF
abundance: few
d_gene: TRBD1
j_gene: TRBJ1-6
v_gene: TRBV7-2

CDR3nt: TGTGCCAGCAGCTTACAAGTGGAAGTTAGCTATGGCTACACCTTC
CDR3aa: CASSLQVEVSYGYTF
abundance: -
d_gene: -
j_gene: TRBJ1-2
v_gene: TRBV7-2

CDR3nt: TGTGCCAGCCGAAGGACTGAAGCTTTCTTT
CDR3aa: CASRRTEAFF
abundance: once
d_gene: -
j_gene: TRBJ1-1
v_gene: TRBV2

CDR3nt: TGTGCCAGCAGTCCGACAGATAGCAATCAGCCCCAGCATTTT
CDR3aa: CASSPTDSNQPQHF
abundance: -
d_gene: -
j_gene: TRBJ1-5
v_gene: TRBV28

CDR3nt: TGTGCCAGCAGCCAAGATTCGACAGTTAGCAATCAGCCCCAGCATTTT
CDR3aa: CASSQDSTVSNQPQHF
abundance: few
d_gene: -
j_gene: TRBJ1-5
v_gene: TRBV3-1/TRBV3-2

CDR3nt: TGTGCCAGCAGCTTAGATATAGAGGGGCAAGCTTTCTTT
CDR3aa: CASSLDIEGQAFF
abundance: -
d_gene: -
j_gene: TRBJ1-1
v_gene: TRBV7-6

CDR3nt: TGTGCCTGGATCCCCCGGGGAGGGCCTGAAGCTTTCTTT
CDR3aa: CAWIPRGGPEAFF
abundance: -
d_gene: -
j_gene: TRBJ1-1
v_gene: TRBV30

CDR3nt: TGTGCCAGCTCGGTTAAGGCGGAGGGGAACACTGAAGCTTTCTTT
CDR3aa: CASSVKAEGNTEAFF
abundance: -
d_gene: -
j_gene: TRBJ1-1
v_gene: TRBV18

CDR3nt: TGTGCCATCAGGAGGGACACAAACACCGGGGAGCTGTTTTTT
CDR3aa: CAIRRDTNTGELFF
abundance: -
d_gene: -
j_gene: TRBJ2-2
v_gene: TRBV10-3

CDR3nt: TGTGCCACCAGTGATTTCAGAACTAGCGGGGGGTACAATGAGCAGTTCTTC
CDR3aa: CATSDFRTSGGYNEQFF
abundance: -
d_gene: TRBD2
j_gene: TRBJ2-1
v_gene: TRBV24-1

CDR3nt: TGTGCCAGCAGCTCCCCGGGGGGGCAGTACACTGAAGCTTTCTTT
CDR3aa: CASSSPGGQYTEAFF
abundance: once
d_gene: -
j_gene: TRBJ1-1
v_gene: TRBV7-9

CDR3nt: TGTGCCAGCAGTCCTAGCGGGGGGGCGAACACCGGGGAGCTGTTTTTT
CDR3aa: CASSPSGGANTGELFF
abundance: -
d_gene: TRBD2
j_gene: TRBJ2-2
v_gene: TRBV28

CDR3nt: TGCGCCAGCAGCGACCCCCAGGGAGCTGCTGAAGCTTTCTTT
CDR3aa: CASSDPQGAAEAFF
abundance: once
d_gene: -
j_gene: TRBJ1-1
v_gene: TRBV5-1

CDR3nt: TGTGCCAGCAGCCCCGGACAGGGGGCTGTACACTATGGCTACACCTTC
CDR3aa: CASSPGQGAVHYGYTF
abundance: -
d_gene: TRBD1
j_gene: TRBJ1-2
v_gene: TRBV5-5

CDR3nt: TGTGCCAGCAGCACTAGGACAGGGGGAGGGGGCTACACCTTC
CDR3aa: CASSTRTGGGGYTF
abundance: -
d_gene: TRBD1
j_gene: TRBJ1-2
v_gene: TRBV6-5

CDR3nt: TGTGCCAGCACCCCCCCCAGGGGTGCCGCCTACGAGCAGTACTTC
CDR3aa: CASTPPRGAAYEQYF
abundance: few
d_gene: -
j_gene: TRBJ2-7
v_gene: TRBV28

CDR3nt: TGCGCCAGCAGCTTGGTGGCTAGCGGGGGGAATGAGCAGTTCTTC
CDR3aa: CASSLVASGGNEQFF
abundance: -
d_gene: TRBD2
j_gene: TRBJ2-1
v_gene: TRBV5-1

CDR3nt: TGTGCCAGCGGACCCGCAACTAATGAAAAACTGTTTTTT
CDR3aa: CASGPATNEKLFF
abundance: -
d_gene: -
j_gene: TRBJ1-4
v_gene: TRBV25-1

CDR3nt: TGTGCCAGCAGTTTAGTCGGGACGGACCACTCTGGGGCCAACGTCCTGACTTTC
CDR3aa: CASSLVGTDHSGANVLTF
abundance: few
d_gene: -
j_gene: TRBJ2-6
v_gene: TRBV28

CDR3nt: TGTGCCAGCAGTTTCGGAAGAACCTATGGCTACACCTTC
CDR3aa: CASSFGRTYGYTF
abundance: -
d_gene: -
j_gene: TRBJ1-2
v_gene: TRBV28

CDR3nt: TGTGCCAGCAGACCGGGACTAGCGGGAGAGATTGAGCAGTTCTTC
CDR3aa: CASRPGLAGEIEQFF
abundance: -
d_gene: TRBD2
j_gene: TRBJ2-1
v_gene: TRBV6-4

CDR3nt: TGCGCCAGCAGCTGGTCAGGGACAGCAAGCACCGGGGAGCTGTTTTTT
CDR3aa: CASSWSGTASTGELFF
abundance: -
d_gene: TRBD1
j_gene: TRBJ2-2
v_gene: TRBV5-1

CDR3nt: TGCAGCGTTGAAGGGGGGAGGGACGGGGAGCTGTTTTTT
CDR3aa: CSVEGGRDGELFF
abundance: -
d_gene: TRBD2
j_gene: TRBJ2-2
v_gene: TRBV29-1

CDR3nt: TGTGCCAGCAGTTTAGATACAGGGGCGGGACTCACTGAAGCTTTCTTT
CDR3aa: CASSLDTGAGLTEAFF
abundance: -
d_gene: TRBD1
j_gene: TRBJ1-1
v_gene: TRBV28

CDR3nt: TGTGCCAGCAGCCCCAAGGGAGGGACGAACACCGGGGAGCTGTTTTTT
CDR3aa: CASSPKGGTNTGELFF
abundance: -
d_gene: TRBD2
j_gene: TRBJ2-2
v_gene: TRBV7-3

CDR3nt: TGCGCCAGCACCCAGGGGGACACCAGAAAAAACATTCAGTACTTC
CDR3aa: CASTQGDTRKNIQYF
abundance: -
d_gene: TRBD1
j_gene: TRBJ2-4
v_gene: TRBV23-1

CDR3nt: TGTGCCAGCAGCCAATATTCGGGGCCGGGGTACGAGCAGTACTTC
CDR3aa: CASSQYSGPGYEQYF
abundance: -
d_gene: -
j_gene: TRBJ2-7
v_gene: TRBV3-1/TRBV3-2

CDR3nt: TGTGCCACCAGCAGGGAACTAGCGGCATTCTACGAGCAGTACTTC
CDR3aa: CATSRELAAFYEQYF
abundance: -
d_gene: TRBD2
j_gene: TRBJ2-7
v_gene: TRBV15

CDR3nt: TGTGCCAGTACCCCGACAGGGAACGCTGAAGCTTTCTTT
CDR3aa: CASTPTGNAEAFF
abundance: -
d_gene: TRBD1
j_gene: TRBJ1-1
v_gene: TRBV19

CDR3nt: TGTGCCAGCAGCGCGGCCGACGGACGCACAGATACGCAGTATTTT
CDR3aa: CASSAADGRTDTQYF
abundance: -
d_gene: -
j_gene: TRBJ2-3
v_gene: TRBV7-9

CDR3nt: TGCGCCAGCAGCCCGGACAGCTATGGCTACACCTTC
CDR3aa: CASSPDSYGYTF
abundance: once
d_gene: -
j_gene: TRBJ1-2
v_gene: TRBV5-1

CDR3nt: TGTGCCATCAGTGAATGGCAGGGCAGATACGAGCAGTACTTC
CDR3aa: CAISEWQGRYEQYF
abundance: few
d_gene: -
j_gene: TRBJ2-7
v_gene: TRBV10-3

CDR3nt: TGTGCCAGCGATAGCGGGATATCGACCTACGAGCAGTACTTC
CDR3aa: CASDSGISTYEQYF
abundance: -
d_gene: TRBD2
j_gene: TRBJ2-7
v_gene: TRBV10-3

CDR3nt: TGTGCCAGCAGCCAAGGGGCCGAAAGGGATTCACCCCTCCACTTT
CDR3aa: CASSQGAERDSPLHF
abundance: -
d_gene: -
j_gene: TRBJ1-6
v_gene: TRBV14

CDR3nt: TGTGCCAGTAGTATAGCACTAGCGGGATCCTACGAGCAGTACTTC
CDR3aa: CASSIALAGSYEQYF
abundance: -
d_gene: TRBD2
j_gene: TRBJ2-7
v_gene: TRBV19

CDR3nt: TGTGCCAGCAGCGGGGCGGGGCGGGCTAATGAAAAACTGTTTTTT
CDR3aa: CASSGAGRANEKLFF
abundance: few
d_gene: -
j_gene: TRBJ1-4
v_gene: TRBV7-8

CDR3nt: TGTGCCAGTAGTATCGGAGATGGCTACACCTTC
CDR3aa: CASSIGDGYTF
abundance: once
d_gene: -
j_gene: TRBJ1-2
v_gene: TRBV19

CDR3nt: TGTGCCAGCAGTGTTGGCGGGGGATCCACAGATACGCAGTATTTT
CDR3aa: CASSVGGGSTDTQYF
abundance: -
d_gene: TRBD2
j_gene: TRBJ2-3
v_gene: TRBV27

CDR3nt: TGTGCCAGCAGCCAAGGGTCAGCGGGAGATCTCGGGGAGCTGTTTTTT
CDR3aa: CASSQGSAGDLGELFF
abundance: once
d_gene: TRBD2
j_gene: TRBJ2-2
v_gene: TRBV4-2

CDR3nt: TGTGCCAGCAGCCCACAGGGAGGCTACACCTTC
CDR3aa: CASSPQGGYTF
abundance: -
d_gene: -
j_gene: TRBJ1-2
v_gene: TRBV7-9

CDR3nt: TGCGCCAGCAGCCAAATCGGCGCGGGAGGGTACAATGAGCAGTTCTTC
CDR3aa: CASSQIGAGGYNEQFF
abundance: -
d_gene: TRBD2
j_gene: TRBJ2-1
v_gene: TRBV4-1

CDR3nt: TGTGCCAGCAGCTTGGATCAGGGGGACTACGAGCAGTACTTC
CDR3aa: CASSLDQGDYEQYF
abundance: -
d_gene: TRBD1
j_gene: TRBJ2-7
v_gene: TRBV7-9

CDR3nt: TGTGCCAGCAGCGGGAGGGACAGGGGGCCCTACGAGCAGTACTTC
CDR3aa: CASSGRDRGPYEQYF
abundance: few
d_gene: TRBD1
j_gene: TRBJ2-7
v_gene: TRBV5-5

CDR3nt: TGTGCCAGTAGCCCCCTCTGGGGTCTTTCATCTAACTATGGCTACACCTTC
CDR3aa: CASSPLWGLSSNYGYTF
abundance: -
d_gene: -
j_gene: TRBJ1-2
v_gene: TRBV19

CDR3nt: TGCAGTGCTAGAGACAGCGGGCCAGCTTTCTTT
CDR3aa: CSARDSGPAFF
abundance: -
d_gene: -
j_gene: TRBJ1-1
v_gene: TRBV20-1

CDR3nt: TGTGCCAGCAGCTTGACGTCTAGCGGGATTGGAAGTACCGGGGAGCTGTTTTTT
CDR3aa: CASSLTSSGIGSTGELFF
abundance: -
d_gene: TRBD2
j_gene: TRBJ2-2
v_gene: TRBV7-2

CDR3nt: TGTGCCAGCAGTGATATTGACAGGGTAGTCTACGAGCAGTACTTC
CDR3aa: CASSDIDRVVYEQYF
abundance: -
d_gene: TRBD1
j_gene: TRBJ2-7
v_gene: TRBV28

CDR3nt: TGCGCCAGCAGCCAAGGGGACAGTTTATCACCCCTCCACTTT
CDR3aa: CASSQGDSLSPLHF
abundance: -
d_gene: TRBD1
j_gene: TRBJ1-6
v_gene: TRBV4-3

CDR3nt: TGCGCCAGCAGCTTAACGGCTCAACAGGGTCCCGGATACGAGCAGTACTTC
CDR3aa: CASSLTAQQGPGYEQYF
abundance: -
d_gene: -
j_gene: TRBJ2-7
v_gene: TRBV5-1

CDR3nt: TGCAGCGTTCGACTAGCAACCTACAATGAGCAGTTCTTC
CDR3aa: CSVRLATYNEQFF
abundance: -
d_gene: TRBD2
j_gene: TRBJ2-1
v_gene: TRBV29-1

CDR3nt: TGTGCCAGCAGTTTAACCATTTCACCCCTCCACTTT
CDR3aa: CASSLTISPLHF
abundance: -
d_gene: -
j_gene: TRBJ1-6
v_gene: TRBV28